This entry concerns a single T cell receptor (beta chain). Its specificity is unknown. This entry is derived from a study of T cells in Graves' hyperthyroidism and ophthalmopathy. The CDR3 has 15 amino acids. Germline V CDR1 and CDR2: LGHNA, YSLEER. Trimming took 5 bases from V and 0 from J, leaving 11 bases between them. Notes on the study in general: Expanded thyroid clonotypes (above 0.001) were mostly also found in blood.

TCR beta CDR3 regions were amplified from RNA. The study used the HTBI primer set for a first-round RT-PCR of the TCR CDR3. MiXCR, run by TCRdb on the multiplex PCR reads, gives a single entry per CDR3 protein. Altogether about 840,000 distinct CDR3 sequences are present, 38% being singletons, with the ten largest covering over 8%. The clonotype comes from a man aged 18 to 29 with Graves' hyperthyroidism. Sequenced material: blood. This chain joins TRBV4-3 and TRBJ1-3; D gene uncertain. CDR3 coding DNA: TGCGCCAGCAGCGAGATAAGATTCTCTGGAAACACCATATATTTT. Residues: CASSEIRFSGNTIYF.